The 15 T cell receptor beta chains below all came from one sample that was sequenced in a study of T cells in localized non-small cell lung cancer (dated by TCRdb to 2018 to 2021). Libraries were made using the immunoSEQ multiplex PCR assay. TCRdb holds this immuneACCESS table with in-frame rearrangements only. Some clones are missing; in checked studies, unresolved V genes explain under half, and the rest has no known cause. Counted in this sample were 25,000 to 30,000 clones; 85% to 95% of them appeared once. 28% of the sample is in the top ten clones. The material sequenced was peripheral blood, taken before any cancer treatment. Receptors were obtained from a female donor of 60 years or more with stage I lung adenocarcinoma.

A single count supports this clone. Relative to the germline gene, one junction end is altered; a read error may explain this. The chain is built from TRBV7-7 and TRBJ2-3; 10 bases match TRBD2. The CDR3 consists of 15 residues. CDR1 SSHAT and CDR2 FNYEAQ come from the germline V gene (reference sequence). The CDR3 spells CASSLGSGGADTQYF. In DNA, the CDR3 is TGTGCTAGCAGCTTAGGAAGCGGGGGGGCAGATACGCAGTATTTT.

CDR3 region: CAWSPRESAFF. The DNA for the CDR3 is TGTGCCTGGAGTCCAAGAGAGTCAGCTTTCTTT. V gene TRBV30 combines with J gene TRBJ1-1; D not resolved. CDR3 length equals 11 residues. V lost 2 bases and J 10 bases, leaving 11 bases between the germline ends. CDR1 and CDR2 from the germline V gene are GTSNPN and SVGIG (reference sequence).

The chain employs TRBV18 and TRBJ1-1, with D possibly matching TRBD1 (5 bases). V lost 3 bases to trimming and J lost 0 bases, with 8 bases between them. CDR1 KGHSH and CDR2 LQKENI come from the germline V gene. The CDR3 contains 14 residues. CDR3 in amino acids: CASSPPGLNTEAFF. In nucleotides, the CDR3 is TGTGCCAGCTCACCCCCGGGGCTGAACACTGAAGCTTTCTTT.

This chain connects TRBV27 to TRBJ1-5; perhaps TRBD1 as D (5 bases). CDR1 and CDR2 from the germline V gene are MNHEY and SMNVEV (reference sequence). The V and J ends lost 4 bases and 1 base respectively, with 11 bases between them. The CDR3 length is 15 residues. CDR3 nucleotide sequence: TGTGCCAGCAGTTGGCAAAGGGACAGCAATCAGCCCCAGCATTTT. The encoded protein is CASSWQRDSNQPQHF.

The CDR3 DNA is TGTGCCAGCAGCTTGAGTACGACAGGGGTAAGCACAGATACGCAGTATTTT. Residues: CASSLSTTGVSTDTQYF. The chain is built from TRBV5-6 and TRBJ2-3; 8 bases align to TRBD1. The CDR3 extends over 17 amino acids. V shed 1 base and J 0 bases; nucleotides not matched to a gene: 7. The germline V gene has CDR1 SGHDT and CDR2 YYEEEE.

This chain joins TRBV18 and TRBJ1-4, with D unclear. V lost 2 bases to trimming and J lost 0 bases, with 13 bases between them. The CDR3 is 17 residues long. CDR1 is KGHSH and CDR2 is LQKENI in the germline V gene. The CDR3 nucleotides are TGTGCCAGCTCACCAGTACGGAACCCCGCAACTAATGAAAAACTGTTTTTT. Encoded protein: CASSPVRNPATNEKLFF.

This clone was recorded only once. The chain links TRBV5-1 to TRBJ2-3; the D is unclear. The germline V and J ends were trimmed by 0 bases and 0 bases, with 8 bases remaining between them. Germline CDR1 and CDR2: SGHRS and YFSETQ. The CDR3 contains 15 residues. As DNA, the CDR3 is TGCGCCAGCAGCTTGGAAGCGAAGAGCACAGATACGCAGTATTTT. This codes for CASSLEAKSTDTQYF.

V and J are TRBV19 and TRBJ2-1; D gene unclear. This CDR3 has 12 residues. The V end lost 5 bases, the J end lost 8 bases, and 10 bases lay between the germline ends. Per the germline V gene, CDR1 is LNHDA and CDR2 is SQIVND (reference sequence). CDR3 sequence reads: CASSLSRYEQFF. The CDR3 DNA follows: TGTGCCAGTAGTCTCAGCCGATATGAGCAGTTCTTC.

The rearrangement joins TRBV2 to TRBJ1-4; no clear D. Trimming shortened V by 5 bases and J by 0 bases, and 7 bases separated the two germline ends. Germline CDR1 is SNHLY and CDR2 is FYNNEI. CDR3 length: 14 residues. The chain's CDR3 is CASSYDATNEKLFF. In nucleotides, the CDR3 is TGTGCCAGCAGTTATGATGCAACTAATGAAAAACTGTTTTTT. The variable domain in full, completed from reference TRBV2 and TRBJ1-4, reads EPEVTQTPSHQVTQMGQEVILRCVPISNHLYFYWYRQILGQKVEFLVSFYNNEISEKSEIFDDQFSVERPDGSNFTLKIRSTKLEDSAMYFCASSYDATNEKLFFGSGTQLSVL.

V gene TRBV6-1 combines with J gene TRBJ1-4; no firm D call. Trimming pared 8 bases from V and 7 bases from J, leaving 11 bases between. The germline CDR1 and CDR2 sequences are MNHNS and SASEGT. The CDR3 contains 12 residues. The CDR3 loop reads CASRASGEKLFF. In nucleotides, the CDR3 is TGTGCCAGCCGGGCCTCTGGTGAAAAACTGTTTTTT.

V gene TRBV5-1 combines with J gene TRBJ2-5; the match to TRBD1 covers 7 bases. Trimming cost V 2 bases and J 5 bases; bases outside gene matches: 9. Germline lookup yields CDR1 SGHRS and CDR2 YFSETQ. The CDR3 covers 15 residues. The DNA of the CDR3 is TGCGCCAGCAGCTTTGGTCACAGGGGTGGGGAGACCCAGTACTTC. Translation gives CASSFGHRGGETQYF.

The CDR3 loop reads CASSDGYGYTF. The CDR3 nucleotides read TGTGCCAGCAGCGACGGGTATGGCTACACCTTC. The rearrangement joins TRBV9 to TRBJ1-2, with D unresolved. The CDR3 sequence is 11 residues long. Germline V gene sequence: CDR1 SGDLS, CDR2 YYNGEE. With 3 bases removed from V and 5 bases from J, the gap between germline ends came to 5 bases.

This chain links TRBV12-5 with TRBJ2-2; 7 bases line up with TRBD2. The CDR3 is made up of 17 amino acids. J was trimmed by 1 base and V by 5 bases; bases with no gene match: 10. The germline V gene has CDR1 LGHNT and CDR2 FRNRAP. Here the CDR3 reads CASGPRILAENTGELFF. The DNA of the CDR3 is TGTGCTAGTGGTCCCCGCATTCTAGCGGAGAACACCGGGGAGCTGTTTTTT.

This clone was seen a few times. CDR3 in amino acids: CACAGGETQYF. In DNA, the CDR3 is TGTGCCTGCGCCGGGGGGGAGACCCAGTACTTC. This chain connects TRBV11-2 to TRBJ2-5, with 7 positions matching TRBD2. Trimming cost V 11 bases and J 5 bases; bases outside gene matches: 5. Germline-derived CDR1 and CDR2 are SGHAT and FQNNGV. This CDR3 contains 11 residues.

CDR3 protein: CASTLDRWDYGYTF. The CDR3 DNA follows: TGTGCCAGTACTTTGGACAGATGGGACTATGGCTACACCTTC. V gene TRBV19 combines with J gene TRBJ1-2, with D tentatively TRBD1 (6 bases). Germline CDR1 is LNHDA and CDR2 is SQIVND (reference sequence). The CDR3 totals 14 residues. The germline V and J ends were trimmed by 7 bases and 3 bases, with 15 bases remaining between them.